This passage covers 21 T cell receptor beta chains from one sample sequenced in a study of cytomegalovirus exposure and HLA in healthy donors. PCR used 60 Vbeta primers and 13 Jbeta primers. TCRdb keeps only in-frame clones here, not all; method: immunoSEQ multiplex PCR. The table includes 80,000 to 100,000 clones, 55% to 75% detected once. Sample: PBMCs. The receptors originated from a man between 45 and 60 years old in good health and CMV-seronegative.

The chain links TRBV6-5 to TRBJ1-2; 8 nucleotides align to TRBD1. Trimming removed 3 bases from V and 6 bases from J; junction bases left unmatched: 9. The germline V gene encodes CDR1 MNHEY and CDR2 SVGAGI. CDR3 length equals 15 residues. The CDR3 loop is CASSYTGTGANGYTF. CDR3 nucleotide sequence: TGTGCCAGCAGTTATACCGGGACAGGAGCCAATGGCTACACCTTC.

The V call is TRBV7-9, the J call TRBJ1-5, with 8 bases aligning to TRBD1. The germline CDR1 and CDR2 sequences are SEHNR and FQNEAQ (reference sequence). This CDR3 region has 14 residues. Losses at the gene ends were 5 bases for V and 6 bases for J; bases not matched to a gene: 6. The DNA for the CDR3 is TGTGCCAGCAGCCGGACAGGGTGGGGTCAGCCCCAGCATTTT. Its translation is CASSRTGWGQPQHF.

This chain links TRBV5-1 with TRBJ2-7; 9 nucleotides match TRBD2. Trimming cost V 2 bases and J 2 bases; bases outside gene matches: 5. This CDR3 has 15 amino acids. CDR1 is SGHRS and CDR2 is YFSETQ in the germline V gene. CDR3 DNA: TGCGCCAGCAGCTTACCAGCGGGAGGCACCTACGAGCAGTACTTC. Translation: CASSLPAGGTYEQYF.

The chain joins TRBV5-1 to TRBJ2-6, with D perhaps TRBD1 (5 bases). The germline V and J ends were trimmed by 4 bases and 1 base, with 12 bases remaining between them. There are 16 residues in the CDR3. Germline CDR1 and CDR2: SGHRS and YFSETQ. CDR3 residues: CASSRGTQSGANVLTF. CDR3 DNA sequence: TGCGCCAGCAGCAGGGGTACACAGTCTGGGGCCAACGTCCTGACTTTC.

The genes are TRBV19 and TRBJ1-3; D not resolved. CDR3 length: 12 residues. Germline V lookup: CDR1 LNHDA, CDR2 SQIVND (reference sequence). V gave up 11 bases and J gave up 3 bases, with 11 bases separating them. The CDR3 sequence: CASTPGGNTIYF. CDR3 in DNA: TGTGCCTCCACACCGGGTGGAAACACCATATATTTT.

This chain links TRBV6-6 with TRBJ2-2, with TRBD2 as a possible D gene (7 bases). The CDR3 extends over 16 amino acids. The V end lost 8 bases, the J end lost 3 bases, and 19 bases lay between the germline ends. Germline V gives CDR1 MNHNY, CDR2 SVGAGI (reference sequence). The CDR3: CASGDRGARDTGELFF. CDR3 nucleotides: TGTGCCAGCGGAGATCGGGGGGCGCGGGACACCGGGGAGCTGTTTTTT.

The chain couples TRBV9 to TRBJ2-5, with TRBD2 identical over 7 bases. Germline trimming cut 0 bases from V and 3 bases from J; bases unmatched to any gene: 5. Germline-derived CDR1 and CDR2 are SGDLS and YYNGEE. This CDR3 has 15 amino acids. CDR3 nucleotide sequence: TGTGCCAGCAGCGTAGACTCTAGCGGAAAAGAGACCCAGTACTTC. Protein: CASSVDSSGKETQYF.

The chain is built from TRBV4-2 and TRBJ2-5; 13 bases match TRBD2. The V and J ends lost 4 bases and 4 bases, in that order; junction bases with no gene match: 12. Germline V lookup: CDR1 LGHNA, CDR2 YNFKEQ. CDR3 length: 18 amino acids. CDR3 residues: CASSLQPTSGGARETQYF. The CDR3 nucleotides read TGTGCCAGCAGCCTACAGCCAACTAGCGGGGGGGCTCGAGAGACCCAGTACTTC.

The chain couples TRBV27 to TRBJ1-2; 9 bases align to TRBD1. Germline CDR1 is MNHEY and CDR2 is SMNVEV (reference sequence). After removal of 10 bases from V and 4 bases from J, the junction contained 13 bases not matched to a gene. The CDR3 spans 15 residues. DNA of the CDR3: TGTGCCATCCTGGACAGGGGAAACTATCCCTATGGCTACACCTTC. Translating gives CAILDRGNYPYGYTF.

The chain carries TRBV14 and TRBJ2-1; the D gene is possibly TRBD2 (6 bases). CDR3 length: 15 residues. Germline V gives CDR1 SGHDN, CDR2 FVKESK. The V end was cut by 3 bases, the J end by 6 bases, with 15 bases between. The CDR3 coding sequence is TGTGCCAGCAGCCACGCAAGCGGGTGGTTCAATGAGCAGTTCTTC. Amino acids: CASSHASGWFNEQFF.

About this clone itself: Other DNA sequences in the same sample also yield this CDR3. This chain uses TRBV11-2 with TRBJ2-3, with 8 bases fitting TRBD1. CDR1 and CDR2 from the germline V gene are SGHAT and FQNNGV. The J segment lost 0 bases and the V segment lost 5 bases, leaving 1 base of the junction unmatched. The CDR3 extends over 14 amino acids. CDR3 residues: CASSRTGSTDTQYF. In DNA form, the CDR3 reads TGTGCCAGCAGCCGGACAGGGAGCACAGATACGCAGTATTTT.

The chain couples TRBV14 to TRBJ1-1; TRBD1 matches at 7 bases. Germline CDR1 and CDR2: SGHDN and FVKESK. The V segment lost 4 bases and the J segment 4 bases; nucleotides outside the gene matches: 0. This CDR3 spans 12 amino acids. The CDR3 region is CASSPGGTEAFF. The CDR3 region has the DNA TGTGCCAGCAGCCCAGGGGGCACTGAAGCTTTCTTT.

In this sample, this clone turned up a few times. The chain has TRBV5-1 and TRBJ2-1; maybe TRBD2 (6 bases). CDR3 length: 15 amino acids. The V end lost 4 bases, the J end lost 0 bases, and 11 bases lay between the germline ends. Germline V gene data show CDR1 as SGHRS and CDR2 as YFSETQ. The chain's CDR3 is CASSPSSDSYNEQFF. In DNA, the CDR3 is TGCGCCAGCAGCCCCTCTAGCGACTCCTACAATGAGCAGTTCTTC.

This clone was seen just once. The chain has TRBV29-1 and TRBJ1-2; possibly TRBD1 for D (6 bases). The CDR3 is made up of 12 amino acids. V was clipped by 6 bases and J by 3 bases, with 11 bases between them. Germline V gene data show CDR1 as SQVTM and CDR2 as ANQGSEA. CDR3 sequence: CSVPGVYYGYTF. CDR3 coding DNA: TGCAGCGTCCCAGGGGTTTACTATGGCTACACCTTC.

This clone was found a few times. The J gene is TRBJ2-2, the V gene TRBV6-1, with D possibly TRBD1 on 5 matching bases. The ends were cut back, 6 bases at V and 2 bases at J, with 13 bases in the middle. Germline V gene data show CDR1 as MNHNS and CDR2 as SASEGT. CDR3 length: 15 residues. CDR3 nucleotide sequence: TGTGCCAGCAGAAGAAATCAGGGAAACACCGGGGAGCTGTTTTTT. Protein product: CASRRNQGNTGELFF.

The CDR3 protein is CASSETSGTDEQYF. The CDR3 region has the DNA TGTGCCAGCAGCGAGACTAGCGGGACGGACGAGCAGTACTTC. The gene calls are TRBV13 and TRBJ2-7, with 11 bases fitting TRBD2. The J segment lost 5 bases and the V segment lost 5 bases, leaving 5 bases of the junction unmatched. This CDR3 contains 14 residues. Germline V gene lookup returns CDR1 PRHDT and CDR2 FYEKMQ (reference sequence).

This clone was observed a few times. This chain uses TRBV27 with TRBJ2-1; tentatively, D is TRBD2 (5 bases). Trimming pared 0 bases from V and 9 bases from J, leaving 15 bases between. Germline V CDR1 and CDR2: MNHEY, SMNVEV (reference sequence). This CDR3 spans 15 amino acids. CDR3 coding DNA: TGTGCCAGCAGTTTATCGGGAGCCTACCGGCGTGAGCAGTTCTTC. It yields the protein CASSLSGAYRREQFF.

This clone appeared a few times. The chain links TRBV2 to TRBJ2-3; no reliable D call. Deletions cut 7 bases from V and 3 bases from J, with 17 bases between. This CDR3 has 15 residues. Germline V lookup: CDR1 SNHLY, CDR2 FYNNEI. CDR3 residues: CASTRLGVGTDTQYF. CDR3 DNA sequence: TGTGCCAGCACCCGGCTAGGAGTTGGTACAGATACGCAGTATTTT.

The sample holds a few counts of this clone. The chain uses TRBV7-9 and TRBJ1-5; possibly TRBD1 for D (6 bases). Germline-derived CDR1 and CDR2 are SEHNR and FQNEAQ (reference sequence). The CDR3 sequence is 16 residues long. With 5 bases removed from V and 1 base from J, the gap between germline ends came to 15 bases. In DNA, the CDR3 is TGTGCCAGCAGCAACGCTGGCGGGGGCAGCAATCAGCCCCAGCATTTT. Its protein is CASSNAGGGSNQPQHF.

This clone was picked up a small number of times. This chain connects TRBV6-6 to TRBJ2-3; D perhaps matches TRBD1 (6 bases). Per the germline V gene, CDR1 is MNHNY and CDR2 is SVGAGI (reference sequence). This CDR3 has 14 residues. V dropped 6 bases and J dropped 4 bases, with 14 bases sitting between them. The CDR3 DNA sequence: TGTGCCAGCAGGACTGGGGGCGGCGCAGATACGCAGTATTTT. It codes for CASRTGGGADTQYF.

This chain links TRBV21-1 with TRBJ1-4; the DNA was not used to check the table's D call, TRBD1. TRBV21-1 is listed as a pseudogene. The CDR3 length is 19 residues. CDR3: CASSKEEWGQASTNEKLFF. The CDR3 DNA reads TGTGCCAGCAGCAAAGAAGAGTGGGGACAGGCATCAACTAATGAAAAACTGTTTTTT.